A selection of T cell receptor beta chains follows, all from one sample in a study of shared clonotypes between healthy human individuals. Some clones are missing from TCRdb's copy, which holds only in-frame ones; the method was immunoSEQ multiplex PCR. The sample includes under 2,500,000 clones, 95% of them seen just once. The sample comprised naive CD4+ T cells sorted from blood. The receptor set was obtained from a young man in good health. Each CDR3 is given with its conserved first and last residue. The D gene is left open where the match is weak. Clone size is stated in some rows and not others, as once, few, many or a class when expanded.

NA | TRBJ2-4 | TRBV7-2 | NA | CASSPVGSVAKNIQYF | TGTGCCAGCAGCCCAGTGGGGTCGGTAGCCAAAAACATTCAGTACTTC
NA | TRBJ1-6 | TRBV5-1 | NA | CASSSMGNSPLHF | TGCGCCAGCAGCTCCATGGGGAATTCACCCCTCCACTTT
NA | TRBJ1-2 | TRBV30 | TRBD1 | CAWSAGQAGYTF | TGTGCCTGGAGTGCCGGACAGGCTGGCTACACCTTC
NA | TRBJ2-2 | TRBV5-1 | NA | CASSPGAPNTGELFF | TGCGCCAGCAGTCCAGGGGCGCCAAACACCGGGGAGCTGTTTTTT
NA | TRBJ1-1 | TRBV7-2 | NA | CASSHQVMNTEAFF | TGTGCCAGCAGCCACCAGGTGATGAACACTGAAGCTTTCTTT
NA | TRBJ2-3 | TRBV27 | TRBD2 | CASSLGLAGGRGTDTQYF | TGTGCCAGCAGCCTGGGACTAGCGGGGGGGCGGGGCACAGATACGCAGTATTTT
NA | TRBJ2-7 | TRBV6-5 | NA | CASSLGYEQYF | TGTGCCAGCAGTTTGGGCTACGAGCAGTACTTC
NA | TRBJ2-7 | TRBV5-5 | NA | CASSSGAYEQYF | TGTGCCAGCAGCTCGGGGGCCTACGAGCAGTACTTC
NA | TRBJ1-2 | TRBV18 | NA | CASTPSRGYGYTF | TGTGCCAGCACGCCCAGTCGTGGCTATGGCTACACCTTC
NA | TRBJ2-2 | TRBV18 | NA | CASSLRETTTGELFF | TGTGCCAGCTCACTCAGGGAAACTACCACCGGGGAGCTGTTTTTT
NA | TRBJ1-5 | TRBV2 | TRBD1 | CASSEMDRGQPQHF | TGTGCCAGCAGTGAAATGGACAGGGGACAGCCCCAGCATTTT
NA | TRBJ2-5 | TRBV2 | NA | CASRAAGETQYF | TGTGCCAGCAGGGCAGCGGGAGAGACCCAGTACTTC
NA | TRBJ2-1 | TRBV4-1 | NA | CASSQEGLGEDEQFF | TGCGCCAGCAGCCAAGAGGGCCTAGGAGAGGATGAGCAGTTCTTC
once | TRBJ1-2 | TRBV14 | NA | CASSQGTFYGYTF | TGTGCCAGCAGCCAAGGGACCTTCTATGGCTACACCTTC
NA | TRBJ1-1 | TRBV7-2 | TRBD1 | CASSLGGQRNTEAFF | TGTGCCAGCAGCTTAGGGGGACAGCGTAACACTGAAGCTTTCTTT
NA | TRBJ1-6 | TRBV19 | NA | CASNSAVQGRSPLHF | TGTGCCAGTAATAGTGCGGTACAGGGTCGGTCACCCCTCCACTTT
NA | TRBJ1-4 | TRBV7-9 | TRBD1 | CASSPGTGATNEKLFF | TGTGCCAGCAGCCCCGGGACAGGTGCAACTAATGAAAAACTGTTTTTT
NA | TRBJ1-2 | TRBV28 | TRBD1 | CASSTPTGVNYGYTF | TGTGCCAGCAGTACCCCGACAGGGGTTAACTATGGCTACACCTTC
NA | TRBJ2-5 | TRBV5-1 | TRBD1 | CASGYRGLQETQYF | TGCGCCAGCGGTTACAGGGGGCTACAAGAGACCCAGTACTTC
NA | TRBJ1-2 | TRBV5-3 | NA | CARSLSQVDGYTF | TGTGCCAGAAGCTTGAGCCAGGTCGATGGCTACACCTTC
NA | TRBJ2-7 | TRBV7-9 | NA | CASSLSTRAYEQYF | TGTGCCAGCAGCCTCTCGACTAGGGCCTACGAGCAGTACTTC
NA | TRBJ2-2 | TRBV19 | NA | CASSIRSANTGELFF | TGTGCCAGTAGTATCAGGTCAGCGAACACCGGGGAGCTGTTTTTT